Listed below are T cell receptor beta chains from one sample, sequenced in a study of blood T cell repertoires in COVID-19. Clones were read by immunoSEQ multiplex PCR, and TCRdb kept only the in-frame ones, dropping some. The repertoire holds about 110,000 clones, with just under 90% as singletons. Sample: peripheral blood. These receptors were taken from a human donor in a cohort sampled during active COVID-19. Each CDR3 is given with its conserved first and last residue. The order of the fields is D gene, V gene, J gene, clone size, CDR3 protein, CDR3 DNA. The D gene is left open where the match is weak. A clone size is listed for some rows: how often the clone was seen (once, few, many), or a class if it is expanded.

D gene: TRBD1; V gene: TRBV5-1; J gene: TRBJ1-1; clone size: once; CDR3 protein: CASSLQGVTEAFF; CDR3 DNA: TGCGCCAGCAGCTTACAGGGGGTCACTGAAGCTTTCTTT
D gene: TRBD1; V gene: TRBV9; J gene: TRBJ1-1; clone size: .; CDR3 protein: CASSVGDRLNTEAFF; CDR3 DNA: TGTGCCAGCAGCGTAGGGGACAGGTTGAACACTGAAGCTTTCTTT
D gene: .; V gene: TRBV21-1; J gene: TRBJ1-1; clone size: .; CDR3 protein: CASSKLYTGGAFF; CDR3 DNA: TGTGCCAGCAGCAAGCTCTATACGGGAGGGGCTTTCTTT
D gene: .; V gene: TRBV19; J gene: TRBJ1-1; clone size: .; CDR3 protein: CASSPFARNTEAFF; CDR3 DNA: TGTGCCAGTAGTCCATTCGCCAGGAACACTGAAGCTTTCTTT
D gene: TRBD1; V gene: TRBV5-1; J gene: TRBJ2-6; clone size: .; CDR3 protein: CASSLGTGGSGANVLTF; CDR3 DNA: TGCGCCAGCAGCTTGGGTACAGGGGGGTCTGGGGCCAACGTCCTGACTTTC
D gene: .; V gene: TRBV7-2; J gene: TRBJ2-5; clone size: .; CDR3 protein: CASSLAFSSGETQYF; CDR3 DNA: TGTGCCAGCAGCTTAGCGTTCTCGTCGGGGGAGACCCAGTACTTC
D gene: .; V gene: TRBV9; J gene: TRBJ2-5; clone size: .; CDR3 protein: CASNLQGYQETQYF; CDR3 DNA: TGTGCCAGCAACCTACAGGGTTACCAAGAGACCCAGTACTTC
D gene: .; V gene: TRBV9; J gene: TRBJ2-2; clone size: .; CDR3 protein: CASGGGTGELFF; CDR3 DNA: TGTGCCAGCGGGGGAGGCACCGGGGAGCTGTTTTTT
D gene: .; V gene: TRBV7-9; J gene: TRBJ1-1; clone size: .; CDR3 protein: CASSPQTGNTEAFF; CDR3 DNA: TGTGCCAGCAGCCCCCAGACAGGGAACACTGAAGCTTTCTTT
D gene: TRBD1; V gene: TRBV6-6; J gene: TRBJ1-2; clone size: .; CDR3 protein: CASSSLRGRGGYTF; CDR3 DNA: TGTGCCAGCAGTTCGCTGAGGGGGCGGGGAGGCTACACCTTC
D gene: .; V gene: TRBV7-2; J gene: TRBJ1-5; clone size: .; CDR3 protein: CASSLILNQPQHF; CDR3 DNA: TGTGCCAGCAGCTTAATACTGAATCAGCCCCAGCATTTT
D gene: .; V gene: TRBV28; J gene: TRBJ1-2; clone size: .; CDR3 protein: CASSPSGGGGTYGYTF; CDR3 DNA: TGTGCCAGCAGCCCGAGTGGGGGGGGTGGCACCTATGGCTACACCTTC
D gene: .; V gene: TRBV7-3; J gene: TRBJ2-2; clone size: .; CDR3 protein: CASSLTGGTGELFF; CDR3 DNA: TGTGCCAGCAGCTTAACGGGCGGGACCGGGGAGCTGTTTTTT
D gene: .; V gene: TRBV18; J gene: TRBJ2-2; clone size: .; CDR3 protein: CASSPKGRTGELFF; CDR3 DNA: TGTGCCAGCTCACCAAAGGGGAGGACCGGGGAGCTGTTTTTT
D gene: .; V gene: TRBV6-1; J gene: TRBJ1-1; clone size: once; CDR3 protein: CASSEGPGTTEAFF; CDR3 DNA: TGTGCCAGCAGTGAAGGCCCGGGAACGACTGAAGCTTTCTTT
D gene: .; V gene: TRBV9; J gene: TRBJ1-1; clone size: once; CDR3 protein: CASSVSPNTEAFF; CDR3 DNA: TGTGCCAGCAGCGTTTCCCCAAACACTGAAGCTTTCTTT
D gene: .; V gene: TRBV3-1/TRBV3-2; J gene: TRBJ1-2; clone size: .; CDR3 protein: CASSQDGGSGYTF; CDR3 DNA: TGTGCCAGCAGCCAAGACGGGGGGTCTGGCTACACCTTC
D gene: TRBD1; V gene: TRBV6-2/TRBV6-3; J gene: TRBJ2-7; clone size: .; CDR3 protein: CASSRNRGLNYEQYF; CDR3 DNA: TGTGCCAGCAGTCGGAACAGGGGGCTGAACTACGAGCAGTACTTC
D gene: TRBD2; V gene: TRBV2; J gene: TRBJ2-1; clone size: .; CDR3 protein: CASSDLGLAGSAEQFF; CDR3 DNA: TGTGCCAGCAGTGACCTGGGACTAGCGGGATCAGCAGAGCAGTTCTTC
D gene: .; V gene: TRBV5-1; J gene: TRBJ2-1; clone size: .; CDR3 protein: CASSLISKRLTYNEQFF; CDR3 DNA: TGCGCCAGCAGCTTAATATCAAAGCGCCTTACCTACAATGAGCAGTTCTTC
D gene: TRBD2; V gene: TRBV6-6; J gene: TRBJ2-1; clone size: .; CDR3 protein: CASSFSGDTYNEQFF; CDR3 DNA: TGTGCCAGCAGTTTTAGCGGGGACACCTACAATGAGCAGTTCTTC
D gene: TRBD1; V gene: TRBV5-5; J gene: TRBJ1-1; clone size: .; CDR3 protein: CASSLTGVLGPEAFF; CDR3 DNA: TGTGCCAGCAGCTTGACAGGGGTTTTAGGGCCTGAAGCTTTCTTT
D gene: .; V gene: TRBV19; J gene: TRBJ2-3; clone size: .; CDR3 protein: CASQWAGAPHTQYF; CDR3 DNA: TGTGCCAGCCAGTGGGCGGGGGCACCCCATACGCAGTATTTT
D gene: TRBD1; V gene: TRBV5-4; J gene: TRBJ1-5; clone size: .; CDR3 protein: CASSSTGVSNQPQHF; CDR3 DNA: TGTGCCAGCAGTTCGACAGGGGTTAGCAATCAGCCCCAGCATTTT
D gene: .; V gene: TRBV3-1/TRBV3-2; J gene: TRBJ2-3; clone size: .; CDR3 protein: CASSPTTGRSTDTQYF; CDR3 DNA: TGTGCCAGCAGCCCAACGACAGGGAGGAGCACAGATACGCAGTATTTT
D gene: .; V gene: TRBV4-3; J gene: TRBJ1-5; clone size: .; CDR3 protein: CASSQDVRQVNQPQHF; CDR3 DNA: TGCGCCAGCAGCCAAGATGTACGGCAGGTCAATCAGCCCCAGCATTTT
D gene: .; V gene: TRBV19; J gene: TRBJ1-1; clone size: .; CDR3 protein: CASSSGYKNMNTEAFF; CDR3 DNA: TGTGCCAGTAGCTCCGGGTACAAGAATATGAACACTGAAGCTTTCTTT
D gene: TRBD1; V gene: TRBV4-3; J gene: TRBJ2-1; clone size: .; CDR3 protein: CASSQVGQGWNEQFF; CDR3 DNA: TGCGCCAGCAGCCAAGTGGGACAGGGGTGGAATGAGCAGTTCTTC
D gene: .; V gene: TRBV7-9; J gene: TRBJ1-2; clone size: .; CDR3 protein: CASSLASSGYTF; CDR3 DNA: TGTGCCAGCAGCTTAGCGTCTTCTGGCTACACCTTC
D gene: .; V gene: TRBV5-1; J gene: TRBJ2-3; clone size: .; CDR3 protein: CASSSRRTDTQYF; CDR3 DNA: TGCGCCAGCAGCTCGAGGCGCACAGATACGCAGTATTTT
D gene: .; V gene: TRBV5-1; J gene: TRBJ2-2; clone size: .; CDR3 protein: CASLDSGELFF; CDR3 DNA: TGCGCCAGCTTGGACAGCGGGGAGCTGTTTTTT
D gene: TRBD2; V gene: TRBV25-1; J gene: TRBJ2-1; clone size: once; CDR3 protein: CASSEGRLAGEVGQFF; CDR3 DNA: TGTGCCAGCAGTGAAGGGCGACTAGCGGGAGAAGTAGGGCAGTTCTTC
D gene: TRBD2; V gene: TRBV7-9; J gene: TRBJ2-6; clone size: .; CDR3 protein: CASSFSGAGANVLTF; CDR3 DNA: TGTGCCAGCAGCTTTAGCGGGGCTGGGGCCAACGTCCTGACTTTC
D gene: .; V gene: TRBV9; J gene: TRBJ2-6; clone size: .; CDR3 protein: CASSVGPSGANVLTF; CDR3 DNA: TGTGCCAGCAGCGTAGGGCCCTCTGGGGCCAACGTCCTGACTTTC
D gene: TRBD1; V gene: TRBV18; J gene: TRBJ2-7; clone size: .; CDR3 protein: CASSQNRGEQYF; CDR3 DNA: TGTGCCAGCTCACAAAACAGGGGTGAGCAGTACTTC
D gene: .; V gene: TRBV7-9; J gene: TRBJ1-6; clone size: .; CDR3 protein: CASSIRDSYNSPLHF; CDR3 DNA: TGTGCCAGCAGCATCCGGGACTCCTATAATTCACCCCTCCACTTT
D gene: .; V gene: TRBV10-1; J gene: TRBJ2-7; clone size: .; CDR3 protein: CASSGREYF; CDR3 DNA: TGCGCCAGCAGTGGACGGGAGTACTTC
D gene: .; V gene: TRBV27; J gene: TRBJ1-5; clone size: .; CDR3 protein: CASCLRAREPQHF; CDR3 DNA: TGTGCCAGCTGTCTGAGGGCCCGGGAGCCCCAGCATTTT